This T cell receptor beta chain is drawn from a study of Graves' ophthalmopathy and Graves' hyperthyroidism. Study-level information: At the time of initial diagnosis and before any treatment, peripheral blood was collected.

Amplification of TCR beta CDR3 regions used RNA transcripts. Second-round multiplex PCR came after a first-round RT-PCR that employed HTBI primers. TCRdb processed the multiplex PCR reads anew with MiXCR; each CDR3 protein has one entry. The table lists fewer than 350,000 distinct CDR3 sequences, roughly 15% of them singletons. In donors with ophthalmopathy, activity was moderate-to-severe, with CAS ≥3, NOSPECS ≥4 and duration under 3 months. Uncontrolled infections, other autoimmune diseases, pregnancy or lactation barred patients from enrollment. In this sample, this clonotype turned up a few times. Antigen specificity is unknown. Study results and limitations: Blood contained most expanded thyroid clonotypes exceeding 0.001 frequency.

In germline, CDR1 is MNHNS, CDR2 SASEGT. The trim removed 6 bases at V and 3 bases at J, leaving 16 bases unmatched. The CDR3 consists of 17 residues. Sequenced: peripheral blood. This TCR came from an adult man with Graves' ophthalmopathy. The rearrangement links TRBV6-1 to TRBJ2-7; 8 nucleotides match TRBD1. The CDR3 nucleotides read TGTGCCAGCAGCACCGAAGCTGGGACAGGACCACGCTACGAGCAGTACTTC. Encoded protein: CASSTEAGTGPRYEQYF.